The entry that follows covers one T cell receptor beta chain sequence. This clonotype came up a few times. It lacks a known antigen. Base qualities are missing; no much larger clone stands one base away. The roughly 39 donors, aged about 6 to 100 years, were systemically healthy Caucasian individuals from Russia. Each donor gave ten milliliters of peripheral blood, drawn into EDTA-treated Vacutainer tubes. PBMCs were isolated by Ficoll-Paque density-gradient centrifugation, with at least 6 million obtained per sample. Total RNA, at least 5 micrograms per sample, was extracted from PBMCs with Trizol reagent. The percentages of naive CD45RAhigh/CD27high T cells were determined by flow cytometry on a PBMC aliquot from every donor. This specimen comes from a study of blood T cells in healthy people across ages (dated by TCRdb to the mid-2010s). For the study in its entirety: In model experiments, template switching captured roughly one uniquely barcoded TCR beta cDNA molecule for every two T cells. Using deep sequencing normalized with unique cDNA molecular identifiers, the study measured how TCR beta repertoire diversity changes with age. The donors were split into four age groups: young (average about 16 years), middle-aged (roughly 42), aged (62) and long-lived (roughly 88). Donors of different ages were randomly distributed across sequencing lanes to avoid experimental bias. The study analyzed two additional independent replicas of 1 million unique cDNA reads from the same blood draw for two donors, one aged 18 to 30 and one aged 80 or older.

The receptor library was made with 5' RACE. Data came from an Illumina HiSeq 2500. The second PCR ran for roughly 7 to 12 cycles and used a J-beta primer mix along with a sample-barcoded 5' primer. A template-switch 5' adaptor carrying 12 random nucleotides introduced a unique molecular identifier onto each TCR beta cDNA molecule. Each sample yielded at least 3 million CDR3-containing paired-end reads. First-strand cDNA synthesis was performed from all RNA using the Mint cDNA synthesis kit, with priming by a TRBC-specific oligonucleotide. After uracil-DNA glycosylase treatment, a first 18-cycle PCR used universal primers M1SS and BC2_uni_R on all cDNA. Regarding the original processing steps: Each sample was normalized by randomly selecting 1 million high-quality reads, each carrying a distinct molecular identifier. Instead of being binned into consensus sequences, reads that shared molecular identifiers were thrown out. MiTCR, run with a Q25 quality threshold and the strictest error-elimination algorithm, handled CDR3 identification, clonotype clustering and error correction. Lower-bound total TCR beta diversity was estimated with a nonparametric unseen species model using Euler transformation. Through fastp at Q25 and MiXCR, TCRdb rebuilt clones from the public reads, retaining in-frame beta chains. Identical CDR3 protein sequences are pooled into one entry, listed with their most common genes and DNA. TCRdb, rather than the study authors, made the V and J calls. This sample has about 2 million distinct CDR3 sequences in its table, and around half of those were observed once. Roughly 2% of the sample is in the top ten clones.

The study at large found these results: Because the CMV infection status of the donors was unknown, age-related changes in expanded clonotypes may potentially have been confounded. Bulk unsorted PBMC profiling prevented conclusive comparison of naive and antigen-experienced compartments. Observed TCR beta diversity per million T cells fell roughly linearly with age, and a significant reduction was already apparent by age roughly 40. Estimates of total diversity from one million sequenced T cells were regarded as lower bounds and underestimates. The percentage of naive T cells measured by flow cytometry correlated strongly with observed TCR beta diversity. Compared with the aged group, the long-lived group had more naive CD4+ T cells, fewer expanded clones and increased TCR diversity, a pattern suggesting age selection.

This clonotype was sampled from a woman in her forties in good health. Sample: blood.

This receptor has the CDR3 CASSVGGFGANVLTF. Read as DNA, the sequence is TGTGCCAGCAGCGTCGGAGGGTTCGGGGCCAACGTCCTGACTTTC. This chain is built from TRBV9 and TRBJ2-6, and the D gene may be TRBD2, 6 bases matching. The cysteine opens and the phenylalanine closes a CDR3 of 15 amino acids. Only CDR3 DNA remains: 45 bases, in frame from the first base. From the germline V gene, CDR1 is SGDLS and CDR2 is YYNGEE. Trimming removed 2 bases from V and 4 bases from J, leaving 10 bases between the germline ends.